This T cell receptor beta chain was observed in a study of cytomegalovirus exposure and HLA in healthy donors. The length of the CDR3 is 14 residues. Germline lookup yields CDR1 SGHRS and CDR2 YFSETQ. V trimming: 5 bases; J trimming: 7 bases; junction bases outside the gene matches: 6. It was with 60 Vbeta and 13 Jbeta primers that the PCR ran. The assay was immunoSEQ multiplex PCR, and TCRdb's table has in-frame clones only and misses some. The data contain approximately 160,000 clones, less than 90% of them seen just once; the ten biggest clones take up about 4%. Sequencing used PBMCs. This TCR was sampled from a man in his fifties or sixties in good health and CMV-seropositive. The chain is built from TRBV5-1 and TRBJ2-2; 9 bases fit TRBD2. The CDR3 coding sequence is TGCGCCAGCAGATTAGCGGGAGCGGACGGGGAGCTGTTTTTT. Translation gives CASRLAGADGELFF.